This T cell receptor (beta chain) was retrieved from a study of blood T cell repertoires in COVID-19. Study as a whole: The United States, Italy and Spain were the sources of the acute and convalescent COVID-19 samples. T cells, B-cell-depleted T cells, or PBMCs supplied cDNA or gDNA.

This clone was seen only a few times. V was shortened by 2 bases and J by 6 bases, with 11 bases between the two germline ends. Germline V gene data show CDR1 as SGHNT and CDR2 as YYREEE (reference sequence). The CDR3 totals 13 residues. Original handling: Estimation of nucleated cell counts relied on the amplification of reference gene primers. This table comes from immunoSEQ multiplex PCR, and its TCRdb copy is limited to in-frame clones, with some not included. Clone size and V and J calls were adopted from that table, with D and trimming inferred from the DNA. The sample records 50,000 to 70,000 clones, 60% to 85% being singletons.

Specimen: peripheral blood. The clonotype originates from a man aged 50 to 60 with active or convalescent COVID-19. The chain is built from TRBV5-4 and TRBJ1-2; D is unclear. CDR3 nucleotide sequence: TGTGCCAGCAGCTTTCAACAGAGAGATGGCTACACCTTC. This sequence encodes CASSFQQRDGYTF.